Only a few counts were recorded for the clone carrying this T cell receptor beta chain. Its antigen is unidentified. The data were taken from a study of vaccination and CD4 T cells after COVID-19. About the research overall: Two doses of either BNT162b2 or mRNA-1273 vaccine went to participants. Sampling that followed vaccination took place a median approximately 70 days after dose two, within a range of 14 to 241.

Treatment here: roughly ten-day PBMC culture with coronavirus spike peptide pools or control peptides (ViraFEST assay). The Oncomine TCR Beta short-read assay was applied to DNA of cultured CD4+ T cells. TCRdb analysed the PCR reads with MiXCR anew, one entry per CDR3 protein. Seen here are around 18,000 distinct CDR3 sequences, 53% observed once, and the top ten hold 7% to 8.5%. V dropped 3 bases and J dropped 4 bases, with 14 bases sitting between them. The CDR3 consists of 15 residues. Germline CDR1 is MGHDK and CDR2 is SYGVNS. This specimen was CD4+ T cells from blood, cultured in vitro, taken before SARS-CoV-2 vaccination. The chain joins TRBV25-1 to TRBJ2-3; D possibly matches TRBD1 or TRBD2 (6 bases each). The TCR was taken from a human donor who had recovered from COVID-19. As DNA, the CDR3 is TGTGCCAGCAGTGATTTAAACAGGGAGGCAGATACGCAGTATTTT. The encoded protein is CASSDLNREADTQYF. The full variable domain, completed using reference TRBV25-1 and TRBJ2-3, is EADIYQTPRYLVIGTGKKITLECSQTMGHDKMYWYQQDPGMELHLIHYSYGVNSTEKGDLSSESTVSRIRTEHFPLTLESARPSHTSQYLCASSDLNREADTQYFGPGTRLTVL.